The sample holds a few counts of the clone carrying this T cell receptor (delta chain). What it binds is unknown. TCRdb re-called clones from the PCR reads via CATT. The sample holds over 10,000 delta-chain clones; about half are singletons and the top ten take around 1.5%. The CDR3 has 18 residues. V was pared by 5 bases and J by 1 base, with 11 bases of the junction left unmatched. Germline lookup yields CDR1 TSWWSYY and CDR2 QGS. The sample is drawn from a study of human gamma delta and Vdelta1 T cells. Study findings and constraints: Acute myeloid leukemia was reportedly broadly targeted by polyclonal Delta One T cells.

This chain links TRDV1 with TRDJ1; 12 bases match TRDD3. This sequence was found in a human donor in good health. The sequencing sample was made of Vdelta1 gamma-delta T cells from blood grown in culture (DOT cells). CDR3 in DNA: TGTGCTCTTGGGCCCTGGGGGATACGTATGAAAGGCACCGATAAACTCATCTTT. Translated: CALGPWGIRMKGTDKLIF.